This is a list of T cell receptor beta chains from one sample in a study of PD-1 blockade in classical Hodgkin lymphoma. Measured with immunoSEQ multiplex PCR; TCRdb has only the in-frame clones, and not every one. Of around 24,000 clones in the sample, roughly 80% were seen once. The source material was peripheral blood mononuclear cells (PBMCs), sampled before the fourth cycle of nivolumab. The source is a human donor with classical Hodgkin lymphoma. Each CDR3 is given with its conserved first and last residue. A D gene is named only where the DNA matches it firmly. A row's size may be missing; if present it is once, few, many or a size class.

NA	TRBV5-4	TRBD2	TRBJ2-1	TGTGCCAGCAGCTCTGGGACTAGCGGGACTAGCTCCTACAATGAGCAGTTCTTC	CASSSGTSGTSSYNEQFF
NA	TRBV7-9	NA	TRBJ1-1	TGTGCCAGCAGCTTAGCGGGGGGGCGGCTGAACACTGAAGCTTTCTTT	CASSLAGGRLNTEAFF
medium-sized	TRBV4-1	TRBD1	TRBJ2-2	TGCGCCAGCAGCCAAGTTCGGACAGGGAACACCGGGGAGCTGTTTTTT	CASSQVRTGNTGELFF
NA	TRBV19	TRBD1	TRBJ1-5	TGTGCCAGTAGTCGGGGGACAGGGGGAGCGCACAATCAGCCCCAGCATTTT	CASSRGTGGAHNQPQHF
NA	TRBV6-5	TRBD1	TRBJ2-2	TGTGCCAGCAGCACACCGGGACAGGGGGAGCTGTTTTTT	CASSTPGQGELFF
NA	TRBV18	TRBD2	TRBJ2-5	TGTGCCAGCTCACCTTGGGGGGGGAGCGGAGAGACCCAGTACTTC	CASSPWGGSGETQYF
few	TRBV11-2	TRBD2	TRBJ2-7	TGTGCCAGCAGCTCCTCAGGACTAGCGGGAGGGTTTAGGGACGAGCAGTACTTC	CASSSSGLAGGFRDEQYF
NA	TRBV9	TRBD1	TRBJ1-3	TGTGCCAGCAGCGTAGCAGTGGACAGGGGCTACTCCGCCATATATTTT	CASSVAVDRGYSAIYF
once	TRBV9	NA	TRBJ1-2	TGTGCCAGCAGCGTAGATCGGTCCGGCCGGTACTATGGCTACACCTTC	CASSVDRSGRYYGYTF
NA	TRBV29-1	TRBD1	TRBJ2-5	TGCAGCGTAGCCGACTGGGACAGGGAAGAGACCCAGTACTTC	CSVADWDREETQYF
NA	TRBV30	NA	TRBJ2-1	TGTGCCTGGAGCACCGCCTCCGGGACCAGCGTCCGCAATGAGCAGTTCTTC	CAWSTASGTSVRNEQFF
once	TRBV7-7	TRBD2	TRBJ2-3	TGTGCCAGCAGCCCGGCTAGCGGGAGGTCAGATACGCAGTATTTT	CASSPASGRSDTQYF
NA	TRBV5-6	TRBD2	TRBJ2-3	TGTGCCAGCAGCTTAGGTGCACTAGCGGGATCGGATACGCAGTATTTT	CASSLGALAGSDTQYF
few	TRBV2	NA	TRBJ2-7	TGTGCCAGCAGTCCCCCTGGACCCTACGAGCAGTACTTC	CASSPPGPYEQYF
NA	TRBV6-6	NA	TRBJ2-1	TGTGCCAGCAGTTACGGCGGTAGCTCCTACAATGAGCAGTTCTTC	CASSYGGSSYNEQFF
NA	TRBV27	NA	TRBJ2-3	TGTGCCAGCAGATCCCTAGCGTCCGGAGATACGCAGTATTTT	CASRSLASGDTQYF
NA	TRBV7-9	NA	TRBJ1-2	TGTGCCAGCAGCTTGGACATCAACAACGGGCGGGAAGGCTACACCTTC	CASSLDINNGREGYTF
few	TRBV4-1	TRBD2	TRBJ2-3	TGCGCCAGCAGCCAAAGCGGGGGAGAGATAAGCACAGATACGCAGTATTTT	CASSQSGGEISTDTQYF
NA	TRBV5-1	TRBD2	TRBJ2-7	TGCGCCAGCAGCTTGGAAGGTTCCGCTAGCGGCACCTACGAGCAGTACTTC	CASSLEGSASGTYEQYF
NA	TRBV12-2	NA	TRBJ1-5	TGTGCAAGTCGGCGGGACCTTGGTCCCCAATACAATCAGCCCCAGCATTTT	CASRRDLGPQYNQPQHF
NA	TRBV4-1	NA	TRBJ2-7	TGCGCCAGCAGCCAGGCCCCCGGACGGGAACCCTACGAGCAGTACTTC	CASSQAPGREPYEQYF
NA	TRBV30	NA	TRBJ2-7	TGTGCCTGGAGTCCGCAGGGATACGAGCAGTACTTC	CAWSPQGYEQYF
NA	TRBV12-5	TRBD1	TRBJ2-3	TGTGCTAGTAACACAGGGGCAGATAGCACAGATACGCAGTATTTT	CASNTGADSTDTQYF
NA	TRBV19	NA	TRBJ2-7	TGTGCCAGTAGTTCCCAGCCCGCCTACGAGCAGTACTTC	CASSSQPAYEQYF
once	TRBV30	TRBD2	TRBJ2-3	TGTGCCTGGAGTGGGGGACTAAGGGATACGCAGTATTTT	CAWSGGLRDTQYF
NA	TRBV10-3	NA	TRBJ2-2	TGTGCCATCAGTGAGTCGGTGGGACAGAACACCGGGGAGCTGTTTTTT	CAISESVGQNTGELFF
NA	TRBV5-4	NA	TRBJ2-1	TGTGCCAGCAGCTTCGGCCAGCAGTCCTACAATGAGCAGTTCTTC	CASSFGQQSYNEQFF